The 25 T cell receptor beta chains in this list originate from one sample, sequenced in a study of CD8 T cells in Susac syndrome. RNA was extracted with the RNeasy kit, and a quantity of roughly 0.45 to 1 ug was reverse transcribed using random hexamers. TCRdb re-derived calls from the immunoSEQ multiplex PCR reads in MiXCR, one entry per CDR3 protein. The repertoire has some 52,000 distinct CDR3 sequences, 93% of them found once; the top ten carry approximately 0.49%. Sequencing used CD8+ T cells from PBMCs. These receptor sequences come from a human donor with multiple sclerosis.

The gene calls are TRBV6-1 and TRBJ2-7, with D unresolved. This CDR3 spans 10 amino acids. Between the trimmed V and J ends, which lost 8 bases and 4 bases, there was a span of 6 bases. Looked up from germline, CDR1 is MNHNS and CDR2 is SASEGT. The CDR3 loop is CASVGYEQYF. CDR3 nucleotide sequence: TGTGCCAGCGTCGGATACGAGCAGTACTTC.

This rearrangement joins TRBV2 to TRBJ2-7; 9 bases map to TRBD1. This CDR3 comprises 16 residues. The J segment lost 6 bases and the V segment lost 3 bases, leaving 12 bases of the junction unmatched. Germline V gene lookup returns CDR1 SNHLY and CDR2 FYNNEI. Here the CDR3 reads CASSDSGQGRVAEQYF. Written as DNA, the CDR3 is TGTGCCAGCAGTGATTCTGGACAGGGGAGAGTAGCCGAGCAGTACTTC.

Concerning this clonotype itself: One end of the junction does not line up with germline, which may come from a read error. This chain joins TRBV9 and TRBJ2-3; D is undetermined. The length of the CDR3 is 14 residues. In germline, CDR1 is SGDLS, CDR2 YYNGEE. DNA for the CDR3: TGCGCCAGCAGCCTGCCCTACGGCCCAGGAACGCAGTATTTT. Residues: CASSLPYGPGTQYF.

The V gene is TRBV5-4, the J gene TRBJ1-2; 7 bases match TRBD1. This CDR3 has 14 amino acids. The V gene's germline CDR1 is SGHNT and CDR2 YYREEE (reference sequence). The V segment lost 4 bases and the J segment 2 bases; nucleotides outside the gene matches: 5. The CDR3 DNA follows: TGTGCCAGCAGCCCAAGGGGGCCCAACTATGGCTACACCTTC. It codes for CASSPRGPNYGYTF. The complete variable domain, with remaining parts taken from reference TRBV5-4 and TRBJ1-2, reads ETGVTQSPTHLIKTRGQQVTLRCSSQSGHNTVSWYQQALGQGPQFIFQYYREEENGRGNFPPRFSGLQFPNYSSELNVNALELDDSALYLCASSPRGPNYGYTFGSGTRLTVV.

The chain combines TRBV6-1 with TRBJ2-7; D possibly matches TRBD1 or TRBD2 (5 bases each). V was pared by 10 bases and J by 6 bases, with 19 bases between. The CDR3 loop spans 13 amino acids. The V gene's germline CDR1 is MNHNS and CDR2 SASEGT. CDR3 protein: CATAGRGPSEQYF. The CDR3, as DNA: TGTGCCACCGCTGGCCGGGGCCCTAGCGAGCAGTACTTC.

This chain joins TRBV2 and TRBJ1-2; unclear D gene. The V end lost 8 bases, the J end lost 4 bases, and 11 bases lay between the germline ends. This CDR3 spans 12 amino acids. The germline V gene encodes CDR1 SNHLY and CDR2 FYNNEI. The CDR3 bases are TGTGCCAGCCCCGATTTAGCCTATGGCTACACCTTC. This translates into CASPDLAYGYTF.

This rearrangement joins TRBV6-4 to TRBJ2-3; D is undetermined. Between the trimmed V and J ends, which lost 3 bases and 0 bases, there was a span of 4 bases. Germline V gene sequence: CDR1 MRHNA, CDR2 SNTAGT. The CDR3 spans 13 residues. The CDR3 reads CASSERSTDTQYF. The CDR3 DNA sequence: TGTGCCAGCAGTGAGCGGAGCACAGATACGCAGTATTTT.

The chain combines TRBV6-6 with TRBJ2-3; a weak D match, TRBD2 (5 bases). The V end was cut by 6 bases, the J end by 6 bases, with 13 bases between. The CDR3 consists of 13 residues. Germline V gene data show CDR1 as MNHNY and CDR2 as SVGAGI (reference sequence). The CDR3, as DNA: TGTGCCAGCAGCGACCGGGGATGGGATACGCAGTATTTT. Encoded protein: CASSDRGWDTQYF.

The gene calls are TRBV9 and TRBJ1-1; D remains ambiguous. The CDR3 sequence is 12 residues long. Between the trimmed V and J ends, which lost 3 bases and 3 bases, there was a span of 6 bases. Germline V gene lookup returns CDR1 SGDLS and CDR2 YYNGEE. Here the CDR3 DNA reads TGTGCCAGCAGCGCCCATGACACTGAAGCTTTCTTT. Protein: CASSAHDTEAFF.

V gene TRBV7-4 combines with J gene TRBJ2-5; tentative D call: TRBD2 (5 bases). Germline loops: CDR1 SGHVT, CDR2 SQSDAQ. Deletions cut 5 bases from V and 2 bases from J, with 18 bases between. The CDR3 is 16 residues long. CDR3 DNA: TGTGCCAGCAGCGCCCTAGGAGGTTCTCATCAAGAGACCCAGTACTTC. Translation gives CASSALGGSHQETQYF. Filled out from reference TRBV7-4 and TRBJ2-5, the complete variable domain reads GAGVSQSPRYKVAKRGRDVALRCDSISGHVTLYWYRQTLGQGSEVLTYSQSDAQRDKSGRPSGRFSAERPERSVSTLKIQRTEQGDSAVYLCASSALGGSHQETQYFGPGTRLLVL.

This clonotype was found once. The rearrangement joins TRBV27 to TRBJ2-7; 10 bases map to TRBD1. With 3 bases clipped from V and 3 bases from J, the junction kept 2 bases outside the gene matches. CDR1 and CDR2 (germline): MNHEY, SMNVEV (reference sequence). The CDR3 is 14 amino acids. The CDR3 nucleotides are TGTGCCAGCAGTTTTGGACAGGGGGACTACGAGCAGTACTTC. Protein: CASSFGQGDYEQYF.

J is TRBJ2-7 and V is TRBV5-6; maybe TRBD1 (6 bases). Germline V gene sequence: CDR1 SGHDT, CDR2 YYEEEE. This CDR3 has 13 residues. Trimming stripped 7 bases from V and 7 bases from J, with 18 bases between. CDR3 protein: CASEDTGSREQYF. The CDR3 DNA is TGTGCCAGCGAGGATACAGGGTCGAGGGAGCAGTACTTC.

The chain combines TRBV27 with TRBJ1-5; D is unresolved. This CDR3 comprises 18 residues. Germline CDR1 is MNHEY and CDR2 is SMNVEV (reference sequence). V was shortened by 6 bases and J by 0 bases, with 21 bases between the two germline ends. The CDR3 spells CASSSPRGEAGSNQPQHF. CDR3 nucleotides: TGTGCCAGCAGCTCGCCGCGGGGAGAGGCAGGTAGCAATCAGCCCCAGCATTTT.

The genes are TRBV2 and TRBJ2-2; D may be TRBD1 (5 bases). The CDR3 spans 14 residues. CDR1 and CDR2 from the germline V gene are SNHLY and FYNNEI. The V end lost 6 bases, the J end lost 6 bases, and 14 bases lay between the germline ends. CDR3 in DNA: TGTGCCAGCAGCCACGACAGTCGGTCCGGGGAGCTGTTTTTT. Protein product: CASSHDSRSGELFF.

The chain carries TRBV20-1 and TRBJ1-6; 8 bases match TRBD1. V lost 3 bases, J lost 7 bases, and 11 bases stayed unmatched. This CDR3 has 16 amino acids. CDR1 is DFQATT and CDR2 is SNEGSKA in the germline V gene (reference sequence). The CDR3 reads CSARDEGTGENSPLHF. For the CDR3, the DNA is TGCAGTGCTAGGGACGAGGGGACAGGCGAAAATTCACCCCTCCACTTT.

This chain uses TRBV7-9 with TRBJ2-3, with D unclear. The germline CDR1 and CDR2 sequences are SEHNR and FQNEAQ (reference sequence). The CDR3 totals 16 residues. Between the trimmed V and J ends, which lost 6 bases and 2 bases, there was a span of 18 bases. For the CDR3, the DNA is TGTGCCAGCAGTTCCTACCAGTCGGATTTCACAGATACGCAGTATTTT. Encoded protein: CASSSYQSDFTDTQYF. The whole variable domain, remainder taken from reference TRBV7-9 and TRBJ2-3, is DTGVSQNPRHKITKRGQNVTFRCDPISEHNRLYWYRQTLGQGPEFLTYFQNEAQLEKSRLLSDRFSAERPKGSFSTLEIQRTEQGDSAMYLCASSSYQSDFTDTQYFGPGTRLTVL.

V is TRBV6-1 and J is TRBJ2-1, with 8 bases aligning to TRBD2. V lost 8 bases to trimming and J lost 6 bases; unmatched junction nucleotides: 21. The germline V gene encodes CDR1 MNHNS and CDR2 SASEGT. The CDR3 is 18 residues long. The DNA of the CDR3 is TGTGCCAGCGGCCCCCGGGGGGCGGGGGGTGCCTCTCTCAATGAGCAGTTCTTC. It translates to CASGPRGAGGASLNEQFF.

As concerns this clonotype: One end of the junction does not line up with germline, which may come from a read error. The chain couples TRBV5-6 to TRBJ2-3; no reliable D call. Per the germline V gene, CDR1 is SGHDT and CDR2 is YYEEEE. This CDR3 has 8 amino acids. CDR3 amino acids: CASSLVDF. The CDR3 nucleotides are TGTGCCAGCAGCTTGGTCGATTTT.

The rearrangement uses TRBV9 and TRBJ1-2, with D tentatively TRBD1 (6 bases). CDR1 and CDR2 (germline): SGDLS, YYNGEE. Trimming removed 0 bases from V and 6 bases from J, with 9 bases in between. The CDR3 extends over 13 amino acids. The CDR3 nucleotides are TGTGCCAGCAGCGTAGCTCCAGGGGATGGCTACACCTTC. This codes for CASSVAPGDGYTF.

The chain couples TRBV5-1 to TRBJ2-5; D remains unclear. There are 15 residues in the CDR3. The germline V gene has CDR1 SGHRS and CDR2 YFSETQ. Trimming removed 2 bases from V and 4 bases from J, with 15 bases in between. CDR3 in amino acids: CASSFRSTTIETQYF. CDR3 nucleotide sequence: TGCGCCAGCAGCTTTCGTTCCACGACCATAGAGACCCAGTACTTC.

The J gene is TRBJ1-2, the V gene TRBV27; tentative D call: TRBD1 (5 bases). This CDR3 comprises 16 residues. Germline assignment: CDR1 MNHEY and CDR2 SMNVEV (reference sequence). V lost 1 base and J 5 bases, leaving 17 bases between the germline ends. CDR3 sequence (DNA): TGTGCCAGCAGTTTATATGTCAGGGACGAGATTTATGGCTACACCTTC. Amino acids: CASSLYVRDEIYGYTF.

The V call is TRBV12-3 or TRBV12-4, the J call TRBJ2-5; the D gene is possibly TRBD2 (5 bases). The CDR3 spans 10 residues. Between the trimmed V and J ends, which lost 8 bases and 9 bases, there was a span of 10 bases. The CDR3 DNA follows: TGTGCCAGCGGTGAGGGAGCCCAGTACTTC. Residues: CASGEGAQYF.

The V call is TRBV5-5, the J call TRBJ2-3; unclear D gene. V was cut by 1 base and J by 5 bases, with 8 bases left in between. The CDR3 contains 13 residues. CDR1 SGHKS and CDR2 YYEKEE come from the germline V gene (reference sequence). The CDR3 DNA follows: TGTGCCAGCAGCTTGATTAGGCGAGATACGCAGTATTTT. Its translation is CASSLIRRDTQYF.

This sequence joins TRBV10-3 and TRBJ2-4; tentative D call: TRBD2 (6 bases). V lost 4 bases to trimming and J lost 0 bases, with 16 bases between them. Germline CDR1 reads ENHRY; CDR2 reads SYGVKD. The CDR3 covers 17 residues. The CDR3 DNA sequence: TGTGCCATCAGTGCAATGGGACTTAGACTAGCCAAAAACATTCAGTACTTC. Amino acids: CAISAMGLRLAKNIQYF.

The chain couples TRBV5-6 to TRBJ2-3; tentative D call: TRBD1 (6 bases). Germline V gives CDR1 SGHDT, CDR2 YYEEEE. V dropped 4 bases and J dropped 2 bases, with 20 bases sitting between them. This CDR3 is built from 17 residues. CDR3 sequence reads: CASSGTGTHHLTDTQYF. The CDR3 DNA reads as TGTGCCAGCAGCGGAACCGGGACACATCACCTCACAGATACGCAGTATTTT.